Listed below are T cell receptor beta chains from one sample, sequenced in a study of blood T cells in healthy people across ages. In TCRdb, the 5' RACE reads were re-called with MiXCR into one record per CDR3 protein. The sample holds 600,000 to 1,000,000 distinct CDR3 sequences, 58% seen once. The sample was blood. These receptors were obtained from a man aged 25-45 years in good health. CDR3s include the opening cysteine and the closing phenylalanine or tryptophan. D genes are given only for firm matches. Clone sizes are given selectively: once, few, many, or a class where the clone is expanded.

few	-	TRBJ2-5	TRBV18	TGTGCCAGCTCACCACCGGTAGCTCAAGAGACCCAGTACTTC	CASSPPVAQETQYF
-	-	TRBJ1-1	TRBV6-6	TGTGCCAGTCCTGAGGACCAGAACACTGAAGCTTTCTTT	CASPEDQNTEAFF
-	-	TRBJ1-6	TRBV18	TGTGCCAGCTCACCACGAGGTTCCGGGGATAATTCACCCCTCCACTTT	CASSPRGSGDNSPLHF
-	-	TRBJ1-4	TRBV7-9	TGTGCCAGCAGCCCGCGAGGGGATGAAAAACTGTTTTTT	CASSPRGDEKLFF
-	TRBD1	TRBJ2-7	TRBV6-1	TGTGCCAGCAGGATACCGGGACAGGAGATCGAGCAGTACTTC	CASRIPGQEIEQYF
few	-	TRBJ2-7	TRBV7-9	TGTGCCAGCAGCTTAGGAAGGGCGGTGGAGGACGAGCAGTACTTC	CASSLGRAVEDEQYF
few	-	TRBJ2-3	TRBV6-6	TGTGCCAGCAGTTACGGGAATGGCGGAGATACGCAGTATTTT	CASSYGNGGDTQYF
-	-	TRBJ2-1	TRBV29-1	TGCAGCGTTGAAGGACTAGGGGGTAGGGGAGAGCAGTTCTTC	CSVEGLGGRGEQFF
-	-	TRBJ2-3	TRBV29-1	TGCAGCGTCGGACTGGGAGCGGCTTTAGCAGATACGCAGTATTTT	CSVGLGAALADTQYF
few	-	TRBJ2-1	TRBV10-3	TGTGCCATCAGTGAAGGTCGGACGGAATACAATGAGCAGTTCTTC	CAISEGRTEYNEQFF
-	-	TRBJ1-6	TRBV3-1	TGTGCCAGCAGCCGTCCCGCCCCTCGTTCACCCCTCCACTTT	CASSRPAPRSPLHF
-	TRBD2	TRBJ2-7	TRBV11-2	TGTGCCAGCAGCGCCCCGGGACTAGCGAGATACGAGCAGTACTTC	CASSAPGLARYEQYF
-	TRBD1	TRBJ1-1	TRBV29-1	TGCAGCGTTAACCATCGGACAGGGGGCGTCACGACTGAAGCTTTCTTT	CSVNHRTGGVTTEAFF
-	TRBD1	TRBJ1-5	TRBV12-3/TRBV12-4	TGTGCCAGCAGTTCTTTGGGACAGAATCAGCCCCAGCATTTT	CASSSLGQNQPQHF
-	-	TRBJ2-6	TRBV25-1	TGTGCCAGCAGTGAATATGGCAGGTCCCACTCTGGGGCCAACGTCCTGACTTTC	CASSEYGRSHSGANVLTF
-	-	TRBJ2-3	TRBV20-1	TGCAGTGCTAGAGCGGGGGCGGGGGCGCCCGGGGAAACTAGCACAGATACGCAGTATTTT	CSARAGAGAPGETSTDTQYF
-	-	TRBJ2-1	TRBV5-1	TGCGCCAGCAGCTTGGAACTGGCAACCTCCTACAATGAGCAGTTCTTC	CASSLELATSYNEQFF
-	-	TRBJ2-3	TRBV4-3	TGCGCCAGCAGCCAAAATAACAGGGCAAATACGCAGTATTTT	CASSQNNRANTQYF
-	-	TRBJ2-5	TRBV15	TGTGCCACCAGCAGAGATACCGACGGGGGCCAAGAGACCCAGTACTTC	CATSRDTDGGQETQYF
few	TRBD1	TRBJ1-2	TRBV4-2	TGTGCCAGCAGCCCGGAACAGGGGGCGAGGGGCTACACCTTC	CASSPEQGARGYTF
-	TRBD2	TRBJ2-3	TRBV11-2	TGTGCCAATAGCGGGGGGCCCTTGGATACGCAGTATTTT	CANSGGPLDTQYF
few	TRBD1	TRBJ2-4	TRBV10-3	TGTGCCACTAGATTCAGGGGCCAGGGGGAGCAGTACTTC	CATRFRGQGEQYF
few	-	TRBJ2-5	TRBV28	TGTGCCAGCAGTTTAGAGTCCCGGCCCCAACCAAGGGAGACCCAGTACTTC	CASSLESRPQPRETQYF
-	TRBD2	TRBJ2-1	TRBV7-2	TGTGCCAGCAGACCTAATTGGGGTGGTAGCGGGAGGGAAAATGAGCAGTTCTTC	CASRPNWGGSGRENEQFF
few	TRBD2	TRBJ2-5	TRBV2	TGTGCCAGCAAAGGGGCTAGCGGGGCCCGTTTCGCTGGGACCCAGTACTTC	CASKGASGARFAGTQYF
few	TRBD1	TRBJ2-6	TRBV12-3/TRBV12-4	TGTGCCAGCACCCTCGGACAGGGTGCTGGGGCCAACGTCCTGACTTTC	CASTLGQGAGANVLTF
-	TRBD2	TRBJ2-5	TRBV7-8	TGTGCCAGCAGCTTAGGGGGGACGGTAGCGGGTCACACGACCAATGAGCAGTACTTC	CASSLGGTVAGHTTNEQYF
few	TRBD1	TRBJ2-4	TRBV28	TGTGCCAGCAGCTCCGGGACAGGGGGAGCCAAAAACATTCAGTACTTC	CASSSGTGGAKNIQYF
-	TRBD2	TRBJ2-3	TRBV12-3/TRBV12-4	TGTGCCAGCAGTTTGTGGACTTCGGGAGGAGCAGGTACGCAGTATTTT	CASSLWTSGGAGTQYF
-	-	TRBJ2-5	TRBV7-3	TGTGCCAGCAGCTTACAGGAGGGGCCCTGGGAGACCCAGTACTTC	CASSLQEGPWETQYF
-	-	TRBJ2-7	TRBV7-9	TGTGCCAGCAGCTTCAATATGGGGGGCGAGCAGTACTTC	CASSFNMGGEQYF
-	TRBD1	TRBJ2-1	TRBV2	TGTGCCAGCAGGAGACAGGGAGAGCAGTTCTTC	CASRRQGEQFF
many	TRBD1	TRBJ2-1	TRBV12-5	TGTGCTAGTGGTACACCGGGACAGGCGGGTAATGAGCAGTTCTTC	CASGTPGQAGNEQFF
-	-	TRBJ2-1	TRBV3-1	TGTGCCAGCAGCCAACTAGGTGAGCGGCAGTTCTTC	CASSQLGERQFF
-	-	TRBJ1-2	TRBV20-1	TGCACGGGTCTACATGGGGATGGCTACACCTTC	CTGLHGDGYTF
-	-	TRBJ2-7	TRBV20-1	TGCAGTGCTAGTACCCGGGGGTTGGGGTACGAGCAGTACTTC	CSASTRGLGYEQYF
once	-	TRBJ2-3	TRBV7-9	TGTGCCAGCATCCACCCTTGGGGGGTTCGCACAGATACGCAGTATTTT	CASIHPWGVRTDTQYF
-	TRBD1	TRBJ1-1	TRBV11-2	TGTGCCAGCAGCATAGGGGGCGCCGAGAACACTGAAGCTTTCTTT	CASSIGGAENTEAFF
-	TRBD1	TRBJ2-5	TRBV7-9	TGTGCCAGCAGCCTGGGACAGGGGGTCTGGATTCAAGAGACCCAGTACTTC	CASSLGQGVWIQETQYF
-	-	TRBJ1-2	TRBV27	TGTGCCAGCAGTTCAGTCAGGGAGATAGCTAACTATGGCTACACCTTC	CASSSVREIANYGYTF
-	-	TRBJ1-2	TRBV7-9	TGTGCCAGCAGCCCCAGGACGGAACTCTATGGCTACACCTTC	CASSPRTELYGYTF
-	TRBD2	TRBJ2-5	TRBV27	TGTGCCAGCACCCAGCGGGCTAGCGGGGAGCTTGGGTCCCAGTACTTC	CASTQRASGELGSQYF
few	TRBD1	TRBJ1-1	TRBV7-2	TGTGCCAGCAGCTTTCGACAGGGGATGAACACTGAAGCTTTCTTT	CASSFRQGMNTEAFF
-	TRBD2	TRBJ2-7	TRBV7-2	TGTGCCAGCAGCTTAGAAGGACTAGCGGGATTCTACGAGCAGTACTTC	CASSLEGLAGFYEQYF
-	TRBD2	TRBJ2-3	TRBV20-1	TGCAGTGCTAGGAGGGGGAGCGGGAGTGGCGCAGATACGCAGTATTTT	CSARRGSGSGADTQYF
-	-	TRBJ2-1	TRBV6-6	TGTGCCAGCAGTTACGCAGGGGGGGTCAATGAGCAGTTCTTC	CASSYAGGVNEQFF
-	-	TRBJ2-7	TRBV30	TGTGCCTGGAGTCCTGGACAGTCAAACTACGAGCAGTACTTC	CAWSPGQSNYEQYF
few	-	TRBJ2-5	TRBV9	TGTGCCAGCGGGGGGTTAGATTCGGAGACCCAGTACTTC	CASGGLDSETQYF